The 21 T cell receptor beta chains below were found in one sample sequenced in a study of metastatic and nonmetastatic thyroid tumors. Thyroid surgery was performed in patients who had received no treatment beforehand. TCRdb redid the clone calls on the PCR reads using MiXCR. The sample has about 46,000 clones; 24% are singletons. The sequenced sample consisted of blood. These receptors were obtained from a male donor with papillary thyroid cancer or a benign thyroid nodule (not recorded which). Some clones in this sample may be carry-over from other donors' samples.

The chain joins TRBV30 to TRBJ2-7; perhaps TRBD2 as D (6 bases). This CDR3 is 13 amino acids long. Per germline, CDR1 GTSNPN and CDR2 SVGIG (reference sequence). The germline V and J ends were trimmed by 2 bases and 0 bases, with 8 bases remaining between them. CDR3 sequence reads: CAWSSGPSYEQYF. CDR3 in DNA: TGTGCCTGGAGTAGCGGGCCCTCCTACGAGCAGTACTTC. The full variable domain, in which reference TRBV30 and TRBJ2-7 provide the parts outside the CDR3, is SQTIHQWPATLVQPVGSPLSLECTVEGTSNPNLYWYRQAAGRGLQLLFYSVGIGQISSEVPQNLSASRPQDRQFILSSKKLLLSDSGFYLCAWSSGPSYEQYFGPGTRLTVT.

The chain has TRBV5-1 and TRBJ2-2; D remains ambiguous. The CDR3 has 16 amino acids. V lost 0 bases and J 3 bases, leaving 12 bases between the germline ends. Germline CDR1 SGHRS, CDR2 YFSETQ. The CDR3 loop is CASSLVSGIDTGELFF. In DNA form, the CDR3 reads TGCGCCAGCAGCTTGGTTTCCGGTATCGACACCGGGGAGCTGTTTTTT. Looking up the rest from reference TRBV5-1 and TRBJ2-2 gives the full variable domain: KAGVTQTPRYLIKTRGQQVTLSCSPISGHRSVSWYQQTPGQGLQFLFEYFSETQRNKGNFPGRFSGRQFSNSRSEMNVSTLELGDSALYLCASSLVSGIDTGELFFGEGSRLTVL.

This clone was recorded at least ten times. This chain links TRBV20-1 with TRBJ2-7; no clear D gene. V was cut by 3 bases and J by 7 bases, with 19 bases left in between. The CDR3 loop spans 14 amino acids. CDR1 DFQATT and CDR2 SNEGSKA come from the germline V gene (reference sequence). CDR3 region: CSARGKGQVGEQYF. The CDR3 region has the DNA TGCAGTGCTAGGGGAAAAGGGCAGGTTGGAGAGCAGTACTTC.

This clone has ten or more counts. The J gene is TRBJ2-4, the V gene TRBV6-1; D not certain. Trimming took 0 bases from V and 7 from J, leaving 13 bases between them. CDR1 is MNHNS, CDR2 SASEGT, per germline. This CDR3 has 15 residues. CDR3 amino acids: CASSEALDIWNIQYF. The CDR3 region has the DNA TGTGCCAGCAGTGAAGCGCTTGACATTTGGAACATTCAGTACTTC.

This clone was seen many times. V gene TRBV28 combines with J gene TRBJ1-5; TRBD1 matches at 12 bases. This CDR3 region has 15 residues. V was clipped by 6 bases and J by 7 bases; unmatched bases: 7. Germline CDR1 reads MDHEN; CDR2 reads SYDVKM. The CDR3 coding sequence is TGTGCCAGCAGGGCGGGACAGGGGGCGAACCAGCCCCAGCATTTT. This translates into CASRAGQGANQPQHF.

J is TRBJ2-1 and V is TRBV4-1; TRBD2 matches 12 bases. The CDR3 is 16 residues long. Germline-derived CDR1 and CDR2 are MGHRA and YSYEKL. With 0 bases clipped from V and 7 bases from J, the junction kept 4 bases outside the gene matches. The CDR3 loop reads CASSQDPGTSGNEQFF. CDR3 sequence (DNA): TGCGCCAGCAGCCAAGATCCCGGGACTAGCGGGAATGAGCAGTTCTTC.

In this sample, this clone turned up many times. The V call is TRBV13, the J call TRBJ2-2; TRBD1 agrees at 8 bases. Germline assignment: CDR1 PRHDT and CDR2 FYEKMQ (reference sequence). Trimming removed 2 bases from V and 2 bases from J; junction bases left unmatched: 1. CDR3 length equals 15 residues. This CDR3 is CASSLSGGNTGELFF. The CDR3 DNA reads TGTGCCAGCAGCTTATCAGGGGGCAACACCGGGGAGCTGTTTTTT.

This clone was seen ten or more times. V gene TRBV7-6 combines with J gene TRBJ1-2; D is undetermined. With 2 bases removed from V and 7 bases from J, the gap between germline ends came to 29 bases. The CDR3 is made up of 19 amino acids. The germline CDR1 and CDR2 sequences are SGHVS and FNYEAQ. In DNA form, the CDR3 reads TGTGCCAGCAGCTTAAATGGGGTGTACCGGCCCTGCCCAACGAGTGGCTACACCTTC. Amino acids: CASSLNGVYRPCPTSGYTF.

This clone has at least ten counts. The rearrangement joins TRBV14 to TRBJ2-3; 7 bases are a match to TRBD2. The germline gives CDR1 SGHDN, CDR2 FVKESK. V shed 0 bases, J shed 1 base, and the junction held 4 bases outside the gene matches. The CDR3 covers 16 residues. The CDR3 nucleotides are TGTGCCAGCAGCCAAGAAGCGGGGCTCCGCACAGATACGCAGTATTTT. Protein product: CASSQEAGLRTDTQYF. The full variable domain, in which reference TRBV14 and TRBJ2-3 provide the parts outside the CDR3, is EAGVTQFPSHSVIEKGQTVTLRCDPISGHDNLYWYRRVMGKEIKFLLHFVKESKQDESGMPNNRFLAERTGGTYSTLKVQPAELEDSGVYFCASSQEAGLRTDTQYFGPGTRLTVL.

The chain couples TRBV11-2 to TRBJ2-7, with D hard to call. The V end was cut by 5 bases, the J end by 3 bases, with 14 bases between. The length of the CDR3 is 14 residues. CDR1 and CDR2 (germline): SGHAT, FQNNGV. CDR3 residues: CASSTPTTIYEQYF. As DNA, the CDR3 is TGTGCCAGCAGCACCCCCACGACAATCTACGAGCAGTACTTC.

This clone was detected only a few times. The chain carries TRBV5-6 and TRBJ2-1; 8 nucleotides match TRBD1. V lost 4 bases and J lost 8; bases outside the gene matches: 8. CDR1 is SGHDT and CDR2 is YYEEEE in the germline V gene. This CDR3 is 14 amino acids long. The CDR3 region has the DNA TGTGCCAGCAGCCCCTGGACAGGGTGGGATGAGCAGTTCTTC. Its protein product is CASSPWTGWDEQFF.

The chain joins TRBV6-2 or TRBV6-3 to TRBJ2-7; no clear D gene. CDR1 MNHEY and CDR2 SVGEGT come from the germline V gene. With 2 bases removed from V and 2 bases from J, the gap between germline ends came to 13 bases. The CDR3 totals 15 residues. Here the CDR3 reads CASSYNIDLTYEQYF. The CDR3 DNA is TGTGCCAGCAGTTACAATATAGACCTAACCTACGAGCAGTACTTC.

V gene TRBV28 combines with J gene TRBJ1-6; D may be TRBD1 (6 bases). Between the trimmed V and J ends, which lost 5 bases and 10 bases, there was a span of 12 bases. The V gene's germline CDR1 is MDHEN and CDR2 SYDVKM. The CDR3 is 13 amino acids. The CDR3 protein is CASSPGARSPLHF. The DNA of the CDR3 is TGTGCCAGCAGTCCGGGGGCTCGGTCACCCCTCCACTTT.

The chain employs TRBV5-1 and TRBJ1-6; TRBD1 aligns across 7 bases. The CDR3 totals 15 residues. V was clipped by 7 bases and J by 5 bases; unmatched bases: 9. In germline, CDR1 is SGHRS, CDR2 YFSETQ. DNA for the CDR3: TGCGCCAGCTGCCTCGCGGGACAGAATAATTCACCCCTCCACTTT. This codes for CASCLAGQNNSPLHF.

The genes are TRBV3-1 and TRBJ2-2; 7 bases fit TRBD2. The CDR3 loop spans 15 amino acids. V dropped 6 bases and J dropped 1; count of bases not matched to a gene: 5. The V gene's germline CDR1 is LGHDT and CDR2 YNNKEL (reference sequence). CDR3 residues: CASRPSGKNTGELFF. CDR3 nucleotide sequence: TGTGCCAGCAGACCTAGCGGAAAGAACACCGGGGAGCTGTTTTTT.

This clone was seen repeatedly, ten times or more. This chain uses TRBV5-1 with TRBJ2-5, with D unclear. The germline V and J ends were trimmed by 0 bases and 6 bases, with 9 bases remaining between them. Germline V gives CDR1 SGHRS, CDR2 YFSETQ. The length of the CDR3 is 13 residues. As DNA, the CDR3 is TGCGCCAGCAGCTTGGGTCTCGGACAGACCCAGTACTTC. Translation gives CASSLGLGQTQYF.

This clone was counted many times. The V and J genes are TRBV12-5 and TRBJ2-3; no reliable D call. V gave up 2 bases and J gave up 2 bases, with 8 bases separating them. The germline CDR1 and CDR2 sequences are LGHNT and FRNRAP. The length of the CDR3 is 14 residues. CDR3 in DNA: TGTGCTAGTGGTTTGACCCCCTTCACAGATACGCAGTATTTT. Its translation is CASGLTPFTDTQYF.

Comment on this clone: The junction departs from the called germline gene at one end, perhaps through a read error. This sequence joins TRBV7-3 and TRBJ2-1; D might be TRBD2 (6 bases). The germline gives CDR1 SGHTA, CDR2 FQGTGA. The CDR3 extends over 15 amino acids. The CDR3 is CASSSPASVVNGQFF. The CDR3 DNA reads as TGTGCCAGCAGCTCGCCGGCTAGCGTGGTCAATGGGCAGTTCTTC.

This clone was seen a handful of times. This chain uses TRBV19 with TRBJ1-6; D is undetermined. V shed 7 bases and J shed 7 bases, with 8 bases lying between them. CDR3 length: 12 amino acids. Germline V gene sequence: CDR1 LNHDA, CDR2 SQIVND (reference sequence). The CDR3 DNA reads TGTGCCAGTACCAGCATAAATTCACCCCTCCACTTT. Protein product: CASTSINSPLHF.

The table lists this clone with many counts. This CDR3 is also generated by other DNA sequences in the sample. The chain combines TRBV5-4 with TRBJ2-3; D might be TRBD1 or TRBD2, each matching 5 bases. Deletions cut 4 bases from V and 9 bases from J, with 9 bases between. Germline values: CDR1 SGHNT, CDR2 YYREEE (reference sequence). CDR3 size: 11 residues. As DNA, the CDR3 is TGTGCCAGCAGCCCGGGGCGCACGCAGTATTTT. Translation: CASSPGRTQYF.

This sequence joins TRBV20-1 and TRBJ2-2, with D perhaps TRBD1 or TRBD2 (5 bases each). The germline gives CDR1 DFQATT, CDR2 SNEGSKA (reference sequence). The CDR3 runs 14 residues. The germline V and J ends were trimmed by 3 bases and 0 bases, with 8 bases remaining between them. CDR3 protein: CSARGVANTGELFF. CDR3 nucleotide sequence: TGCAGTGCTAGGGGGGTTGCGAACACCGGGGAGCTGTTTTTT.